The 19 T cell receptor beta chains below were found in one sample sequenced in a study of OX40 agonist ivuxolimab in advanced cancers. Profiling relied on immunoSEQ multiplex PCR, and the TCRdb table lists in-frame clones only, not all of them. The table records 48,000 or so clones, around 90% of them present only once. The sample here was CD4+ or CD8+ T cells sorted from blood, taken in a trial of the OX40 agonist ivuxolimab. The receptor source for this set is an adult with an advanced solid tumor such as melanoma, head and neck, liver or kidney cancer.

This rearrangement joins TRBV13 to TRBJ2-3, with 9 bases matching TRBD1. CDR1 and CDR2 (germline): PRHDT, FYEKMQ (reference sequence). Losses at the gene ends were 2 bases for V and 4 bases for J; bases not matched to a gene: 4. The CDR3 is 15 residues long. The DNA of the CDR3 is TGTGCCAGCAGCTTAACGGGACAGGGCTCAGATACGCAGTATTTT. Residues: CASSLTGQGSDTQYF.

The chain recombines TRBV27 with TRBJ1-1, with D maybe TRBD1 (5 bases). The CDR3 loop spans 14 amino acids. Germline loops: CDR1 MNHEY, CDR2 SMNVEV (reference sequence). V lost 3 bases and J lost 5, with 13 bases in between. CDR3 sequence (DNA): TGTGCCAGCAGTTTTTGGGGGATCGGAACTGAAGCTTTCTTT. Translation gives CASSFWGIGTEAFF.

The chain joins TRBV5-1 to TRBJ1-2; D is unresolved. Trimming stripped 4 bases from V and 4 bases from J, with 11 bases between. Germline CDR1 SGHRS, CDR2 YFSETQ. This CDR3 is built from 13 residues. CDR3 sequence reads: CASSNTVIYGYTF. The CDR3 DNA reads TGCGCCAGCAGCAATACAGTAATCTATGGCTACACCTTC.

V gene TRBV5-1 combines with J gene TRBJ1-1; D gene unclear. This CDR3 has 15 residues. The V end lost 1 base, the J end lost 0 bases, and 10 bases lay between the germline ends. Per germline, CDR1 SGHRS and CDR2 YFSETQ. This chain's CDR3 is CASSLSERMNTEAFF. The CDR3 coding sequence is TGCGCCAGCAGCTTGAGTGAACGGATGAACACTGAAGCTTTCTTT.

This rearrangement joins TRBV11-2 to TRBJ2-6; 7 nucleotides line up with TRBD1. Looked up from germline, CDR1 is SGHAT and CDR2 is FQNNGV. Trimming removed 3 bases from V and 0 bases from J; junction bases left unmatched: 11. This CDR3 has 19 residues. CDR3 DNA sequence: TGTGCCAGCAGCTTCCGACCGGGACAGTTCCTCTCTGGGGCCAACGTCCTGACTTTC. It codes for CASSFRPGQFLSGANVLTF.

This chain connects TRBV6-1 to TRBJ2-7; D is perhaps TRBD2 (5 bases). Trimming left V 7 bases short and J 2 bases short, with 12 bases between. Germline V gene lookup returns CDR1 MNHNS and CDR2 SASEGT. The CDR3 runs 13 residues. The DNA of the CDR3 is TGTGCCAGCATTTCGACGGAGGCCTACGAGCAGTACTTC. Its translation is CASISTEAYEQYF.

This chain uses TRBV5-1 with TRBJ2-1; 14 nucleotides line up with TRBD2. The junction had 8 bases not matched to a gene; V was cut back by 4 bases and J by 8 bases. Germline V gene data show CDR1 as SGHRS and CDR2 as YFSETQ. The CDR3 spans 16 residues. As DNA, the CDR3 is TGCGCCAGCAGCATGACTAGCGGGGGGGCCCAGGATGAGCAGTTCTTC. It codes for CASSMTSGGAQDEQFF.

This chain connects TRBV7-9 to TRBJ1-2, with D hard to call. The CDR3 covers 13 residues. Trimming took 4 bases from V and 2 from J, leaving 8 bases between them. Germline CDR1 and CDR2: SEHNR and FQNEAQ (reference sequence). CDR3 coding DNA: TGTGCCAGCAGCTCCTGGGAGAACTATGGCTACACCTTC. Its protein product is CASSSWENYGYTF.

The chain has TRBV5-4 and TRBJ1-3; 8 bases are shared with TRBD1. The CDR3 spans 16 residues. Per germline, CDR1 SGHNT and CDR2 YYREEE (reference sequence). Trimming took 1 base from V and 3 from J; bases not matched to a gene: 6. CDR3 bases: TGTGCCAGCAGCTTGTTAGGACAGGGCTTTGGAAACACCATATATTTT. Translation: CASSLLGQGFGNTIYF. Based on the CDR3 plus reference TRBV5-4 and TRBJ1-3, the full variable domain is ETGVTQSPTHLIKTRGQQVTLRCSSQSGHNTVSWYQQALGQGPQFIFQYYREEENGRGNFPPRFSGLQFPNYSSELNVNALELDDSALYLCASSLLGQGFGNTIYFGEGSWLTVV.

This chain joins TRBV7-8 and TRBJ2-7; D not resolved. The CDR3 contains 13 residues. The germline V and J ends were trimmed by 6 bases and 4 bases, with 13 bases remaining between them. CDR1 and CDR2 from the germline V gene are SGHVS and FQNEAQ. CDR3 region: CASRGNQRYEQYF. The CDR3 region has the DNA TGTGCCAGCAGAGGGAATCAGCGATACGAGCAGTACTTC.

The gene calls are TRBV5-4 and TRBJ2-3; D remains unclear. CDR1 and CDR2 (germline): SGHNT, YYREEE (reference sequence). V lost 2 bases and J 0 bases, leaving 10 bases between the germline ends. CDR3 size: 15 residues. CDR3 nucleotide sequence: TGTGCCAGCAGCTTCACGGATTTTAGCACAGATACGCAGTATTTT. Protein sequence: CASSFTDFSTDTQYF.

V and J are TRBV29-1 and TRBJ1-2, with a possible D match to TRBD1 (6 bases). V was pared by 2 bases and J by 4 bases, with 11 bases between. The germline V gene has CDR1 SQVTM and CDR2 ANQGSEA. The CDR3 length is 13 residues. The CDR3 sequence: CSVEPGEVYGYTF. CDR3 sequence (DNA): TGCAGCGTTGAACCAGGGGAGGTCTATGGCTACACCTTC.

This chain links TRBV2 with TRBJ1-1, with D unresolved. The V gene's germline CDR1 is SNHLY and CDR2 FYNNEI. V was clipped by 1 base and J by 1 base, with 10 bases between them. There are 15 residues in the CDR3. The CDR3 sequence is CASSEELTENTEAFF. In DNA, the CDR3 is TGTGCCAGCAGTGAAGAGCTTACAGAGAACACTGAAGCTTTCTTT.

CDR3 residues: CASKIGDSPLHF. CDR3 DNA: TGCGCCAGCAAGATCGGGGATTCACCCCTCCACTTT. The chain employs TRBV10-2 and TRBJ1-6; D is ambiguous. The length of the CDR3 is 12 residues. Germline assignment: CDR1 WSHSY and CDR2 SAAADI. V lost 7 bases and J 8 bases, leaving 9 bases between the germline ends.

CDR3 loop: CASSEGGRSNSYGYTF. The CDR3 DNA follows: TGTGCCAGCAGTGAGGGGGGGCGCAGCAATAGCTATGGCTACACCTTC. The chain uses TRBV2 and TRBJ1-2, with D tentatively TRBD1 (6 bases). Trimming shortened V by 3 bases and J by 4 bases, and 18 bases separated the two germline ends. Germline assignment: CDR1 SNHLY and CDR2 FYNNEI. This CDR3 is 16 amino acids long.

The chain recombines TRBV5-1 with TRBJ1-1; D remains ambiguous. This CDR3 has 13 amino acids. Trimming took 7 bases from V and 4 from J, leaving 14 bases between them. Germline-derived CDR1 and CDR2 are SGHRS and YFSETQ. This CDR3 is CASRRGRATEAFF. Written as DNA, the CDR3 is TGCGCCAGCCGACGGGGAAGGGCCACTGAAGCTTTCTTT.

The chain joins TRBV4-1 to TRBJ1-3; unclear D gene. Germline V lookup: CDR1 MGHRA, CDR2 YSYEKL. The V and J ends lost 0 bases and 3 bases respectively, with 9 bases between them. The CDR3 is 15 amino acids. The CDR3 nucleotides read TGCGCCAGCAGCCAAGATGCGGAGAGTGGAAACACCATATATTTT. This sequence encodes CASSQDAESGNTIYF.

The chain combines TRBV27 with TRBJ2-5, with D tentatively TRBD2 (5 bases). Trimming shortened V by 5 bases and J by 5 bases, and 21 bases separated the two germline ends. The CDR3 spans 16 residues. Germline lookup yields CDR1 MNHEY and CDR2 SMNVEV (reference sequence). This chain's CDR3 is CASSVAHSVRLETQYF. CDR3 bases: TGTGCCAGCAGTGTAGCCCATAGCGTCAGGTTGGAGACCCAGTACTTC.

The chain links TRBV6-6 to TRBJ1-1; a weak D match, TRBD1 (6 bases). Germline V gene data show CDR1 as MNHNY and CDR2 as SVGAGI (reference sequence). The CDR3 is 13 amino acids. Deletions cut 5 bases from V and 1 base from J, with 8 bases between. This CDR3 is CASSPTGNTEAFF. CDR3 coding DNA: TGTGCCAGCAGTCCGACAGGGAACACTGAAGCTTTCTTT.